This T cell receptor beta chain comes out of a study of shared clonotypes between healthy human individuals. V was clipped by 1 base and J by 5 bases, with 11 bases between them. This CDR3 is built from 14 residues. In germline, CDR1 is MNHNS, CDR2 SASEGT. Details on this clone: Its target is not known.

Both subsets, CD45RA+ naive and CD45RA-negative memory, were split from the CD4+ cells. Once extracted for a subset, genomic DNA was divided evenly among several immunoSEQ plates. Sequencing used immunoSEQ multiplex PCR; TCRdb keeps in-frame clones, though not all of them. The sample includes roughly 1,600,000 clones, 98% of them seen just once. General study points: Clonotype sharing across donors was expected to vary with sequencing depth.

The V call is TRBV6-1, the J call TRBJ2-5; the D is unclear. The specimen sequenced was naive CD4+ T cells sorted from blood. The subset was: CD45RA+ positively selected. This receptor was identified in a young man in good health. CDR3 nucleotide sequence: TGTGCCAGCAGTGAAGGGACCCGACGCGAGACCCAGTACTTC. It is translated as CASSEGTRRETQYF.